This T cell receptor beta chain was observed in a study of T and B cells in COVID-19 patients. This clonotype was counted only a few times. Each TRB amplification used roughly 230-550 ng of genomic DNA from blood. TRB rearrangements were amplified by multiplex PCR with BIOMED2 TRB-A/B primers. Via MiXCR, TCRdb re-called the multiplex PCR reads, giving one row per CDR3 protein. Of 9,500 to 13,000 distinct CDR3 sequences in the sample, over 30% were seen once. Germline values: CDR1 LNHDA, CDR2 SQIVND (reference sequence). V shed 7 bases and J 5 bases; nucleotides not matched to a gene: 4. This CDR3 is 12 amino acids long.

The V gene is TRBV19, the J gene TRBJ1-1; 7 nucleotides agree with TRBD1. The receptor was derived from a human donor with active COVID-19. The sample consisted of blood. The CDR3 DNA is TGTGCCAGTAACAGGGGACGAACTGAAGCTTTCTTT. Translated, it gives CASNRGRTEAFF. The full variable domain, completed using reference TRBV19 and TRBJ1-1, is DGGITQSPKYLFRKEGQNVTLSCEQNLNHDAMYWYRQDPGQGLRLIYYSQIVNDFQKGDIAEGYSVSREKKESFPLTVTSAQKNPTAFYLCASNRGRTEAFFGQGTRLTVV.